This is a list of T cell receptor beta chains from one sample in a study of T cell repertoires in cytomegalovirus infection. Which antigens these TCRs recognize remains unknown. TCRdb passed the reads through MiXCR, listing each CDR3 protein once. Of some 590,000 distinct CDR3 sequences in the sample, just under 40% were seen once. Sample: cultured PBMCs, taken from culture after CMV antigen stimulation. The receptors shown here come from a human donor in good health (CMV status not recorded). Some clones in this sample may be carry-over from other donors' samples. CDR3s include the opening cysteine and the closing phenylalanine or tryptophan. Each record gives: D gene, V gene, clone size, J gene, CDR3 DNA, CDR3 protein. The D gene is left open where the match is weak. Some rows have no size entry. The others give once, few or many, or a class for an expanded clone.

D: TRBD2; V: TRBV4-1; size: many; J: TRBJ2-1; DNA: TGCGCCAGCAGCCCCACTGGTCGGCTAGCGGGCTACAATGAGCAGTTCTTC; CDR3: CASSPTGRLAGYNEQFF
D: NA; V: TRBV5-1; size: few; J: TRBJ1-5; DNA: TGCGCCAGCAGCCCGGATGGGGATCAGCCCCAGCATTTT; CDR3: CASSPDGDQPQHF
D: NA; V: TRBV12-3/TRBV12-4; size: few; J: TRBJ2-1; DNA: TGTGCCAGCAGTTCGGCGTCACAACCCTACAATGAGCAGTTCTTC; CDR3: CASSSASQPYNEQFF
D: NA; V: TRBV7-2; size: NA; J: TRBJ2-5; DNA: TGTGCCAGCAGCTCCCCGGGACAACAAGAGACCCAGTACTTC; CDR3: CASSSPGQQETQYF
D: TRBD2; V: TRBV6-1; size: few; J: TRBJ2-7; DNA: TGTGCCAGCCACAAAGGGACAGGACCCCGGACTAGCGGCCTAAGAGACTACGAGCAGTACTTC; CDR3: CASHKGTGPRTSGLRDYEQYF
D: TRBD2; V: TRBV4-2; size: few; J: TRBJ2-1; DNA: TGTGCCAGCAGCCAGTCGGCCGGGACTAGCGGATACAATGAGCAGTTCTTC; CDR3: CASSQSAGTSGYNEQFF
D: TRBD2; V: TRBV19; size: NA; J: TRBJ2-1; DNA: TGTGCCAGTAGTACCCAAACCTTTCTAGCGGGGAGACACAATGAGCAGTTCTTC; CDR3: CASSTQTFLAGRHNEQFF
D: NA; V: TRBV7-6; size: NA; J: TRBJ1-3; DNA: TGTGCCAGCAGCGTTTCAGGGGCGTCTGGAAACACCATATATTTT; CDR3: CASSVSGASGNTIYF
D: NA; V: TRBV7-2; size: NA; J: TRBJ2-2; DNA: TGTGCCAGCAGCTTAGTTGAGCGGGCCGGGGAGCTGTTTTTT; CDR3: CASSLVERAGELFF
D: TRBD2; V: TRBV18; size: NA; J: TRBJ2-1; DNA: TGTGCCAGCTCACCTGCTAGCGGGAGGCAAGTGGAGCAGTTCTTC; CDR3: CASSPASGRQVEQFF
D: NA; V: TRBV2; size: NA; J: TRBJ2-7; DNA: TGTGCCAGCAGTGGACAGGGAGGGAACGAGCAGTACTTC; CDR3: CASSGQGGNEQYF
D: TRBD2; V: TRBV5-1; size: few; J: TRBJ2-5; DNA: TGCGCCAGCAGCCGAGGGACTAGCGGGGGGGAGACCCAGTACTTC; CDR3: CASSRGTSGGETQYF
D: TRBD2; V: TRBV6-2/TRBV6-3; size: few; J: TRBJ2-1; DNA: TGTGCCAGCAGTTACGGCGGGGGAGCGGGGGACCCCCTGCAGTTCTTC; CDR3: CASSYGGGAGDPLQFF
D: NA; V: TRBV27; size: NA; J: TRBJ2-3; DNA: TGTGCCAGCAGTTTATCGGACGGGAACTACCCCACAGATACGCAGTATTTT; CDR3: CASSLSDGNYPTDTQYF
D: NA; V: TRBV6-1; size: NA; J: TRBJ1-5; DNA: TGTGCCAGCAGTGAAGGCGGACTGCAGCCCCAGCATTTT; CDR3: CASSEGGLQPQHF
D: TRBD2; V: TRBV7-9; size: NA; J: TRBJ2-5; DNA: TGTGCCAGCAGCTTCGGGGTCGGACTAGCAGCAGAAGAGACCCAGTACTTC; CDR3: CASSFGVGLAAEETQYF
D: NA; V: TRBV18; size: NA; J: TRBJ2-5; DNA: TGTGCCAGCTCACCGTCCACACTAGACTCCCAAGAGACCCAGTACTTC; CDR3: CASSPSTLDSQETQYF
D: NA; V: TRBV14; size: NA; J: TRBJ2-7; DNA: TGTGCCAGCAGCCAATTGCTATACTACGAGCAGTACTTC; CDR3: CASSQLLYYEQYF
D: NA; V: TRBV7-4; size: NA; J: TRBJ2-3; DNA: TGTGCCAGCAGCCAGACGGGGAGCGCAGATACGCAGTATTTT; CDR3: CASSQTGSADTQYF
D: NA; V: TRBV7-8; size: NA; J: TRBJ2-3; DNA: TGTGCCAGCGCCGGAGGGCCGGGACTTAGCACAGATACGCAGTATTTT; CDR3: CASAGGPGLSTDTQYF
D: NA; V: TRBV7-8; size: NA; J: TRBJ2-7; DNA: TGTGCCAGCAGCTTACCTGGGGCCAGGACTCCGTCCTACGAGCAGTACTTC; CDR3: CASSLPGARTPSYEQYF
D: TRBD2; V: TRBV6-5; size: NA; J: TRBJ2-1; DNA: TGTGCCAGCAGTTACGGGACTAGTGGTGAGCAGTTCTTC; CDR3: CASSYGTSGEQFF
D: TRBD2; V: TRBV6-6; size: NA; J: TRBJ2-1; DNA: TGTGCCAGCAGTACTAGCGGTGAGCAGTTCTTC; CDR3: CASSTSGEQFF
D: NA; V: TRBV5-4; size: NA; J: TRBJ2-1; DNA: TGTGCCAGCAGCTCCGAAGCGGCCAATGAGCAGTTCTTC; CDR3: CASSSEAANEQFF
D: NA; V: TRBV11-2; size: NA; J: TRBJ2-7; DNA: TGTGCCAGCAGCTTAATCGCTGGTACAGAAGGTTTTTACGAGCAGTACTTC; CDR3: CASSLIAGTEGFYEQYF
D: TRBD1; V: TRBV27; size: few; J: TRBJ1-2; DNA: TGTGCCAGCAGTTTCCTGACAGGGACCTATGGCTACACCTTC; CDR3: CASSFLTGTYGYTF
D: NA; V: TRBV6-1; size: NA; J: TRBJ1-1; DNA: TGTGCCAGCAGTGAAGTGGTTGAGACTGAAGCTTTCTTT; CDR3: CASSEVVETEAFF
D: TRBD2; V: TRBV3-1; size: NA; J: TRBJ2-1; DNA: TGTGCCAGCAGCCCCATTCGGGGGAGGGCCGTCTATGAGCAGTTCTTC; CDR3: CASSPIRGRAVYEQFF
D: TRBD2; V: TRBV27; size: NA; J: TRBJ2-5; DNA: TGTGCCAGCAGTTTAAGATCCCTAGCGGGAAGAGACGGGACCCAGTACTTC; CDR3: CASSLRSLAGRDGTQYF